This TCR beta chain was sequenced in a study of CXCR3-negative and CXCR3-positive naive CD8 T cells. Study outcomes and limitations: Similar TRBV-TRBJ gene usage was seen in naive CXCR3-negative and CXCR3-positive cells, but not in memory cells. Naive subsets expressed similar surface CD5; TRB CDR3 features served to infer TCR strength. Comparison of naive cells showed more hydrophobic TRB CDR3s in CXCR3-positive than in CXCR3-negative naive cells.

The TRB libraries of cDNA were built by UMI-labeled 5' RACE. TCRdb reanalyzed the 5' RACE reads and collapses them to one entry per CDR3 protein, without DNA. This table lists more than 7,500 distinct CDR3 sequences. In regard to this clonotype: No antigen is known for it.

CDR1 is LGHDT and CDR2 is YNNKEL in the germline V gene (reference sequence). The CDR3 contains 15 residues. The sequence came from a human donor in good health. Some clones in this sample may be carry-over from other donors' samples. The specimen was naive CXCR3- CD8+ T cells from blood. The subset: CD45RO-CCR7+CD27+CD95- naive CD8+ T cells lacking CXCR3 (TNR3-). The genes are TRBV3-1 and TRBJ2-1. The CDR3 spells CASSQDHQSYNEQFF.